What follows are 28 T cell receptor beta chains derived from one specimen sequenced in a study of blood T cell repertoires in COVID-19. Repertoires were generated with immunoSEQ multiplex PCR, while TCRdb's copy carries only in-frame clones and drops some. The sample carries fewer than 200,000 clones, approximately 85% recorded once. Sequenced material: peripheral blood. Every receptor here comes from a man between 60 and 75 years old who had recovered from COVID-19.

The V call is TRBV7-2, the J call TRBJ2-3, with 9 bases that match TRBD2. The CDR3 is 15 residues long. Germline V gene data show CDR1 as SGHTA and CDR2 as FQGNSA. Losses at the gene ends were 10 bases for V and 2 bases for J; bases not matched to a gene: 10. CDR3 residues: CATPQRGAITDTQYF. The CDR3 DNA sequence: TGTGCCACCCCTCAGCGGGGGGCTATCACAGATACGCAGTATTTT.

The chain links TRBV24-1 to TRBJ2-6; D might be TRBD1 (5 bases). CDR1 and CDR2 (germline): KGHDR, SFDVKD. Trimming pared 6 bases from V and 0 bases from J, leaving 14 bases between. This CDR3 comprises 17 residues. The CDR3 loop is CATSSRGKSSGANVLTF. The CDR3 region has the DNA TGTGCCACCAGTAGTAGGGGCAAGAGCTCTGGGGCCAACGTCCTGACTTTC.

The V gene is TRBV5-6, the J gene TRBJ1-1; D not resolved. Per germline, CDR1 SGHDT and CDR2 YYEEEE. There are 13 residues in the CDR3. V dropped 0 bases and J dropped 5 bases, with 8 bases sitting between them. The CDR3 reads CASSLASGTEAFF. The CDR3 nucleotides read TGTGCCAGCAGCTTGGCCTCGGGTACTGAAGCTTTCTTT.

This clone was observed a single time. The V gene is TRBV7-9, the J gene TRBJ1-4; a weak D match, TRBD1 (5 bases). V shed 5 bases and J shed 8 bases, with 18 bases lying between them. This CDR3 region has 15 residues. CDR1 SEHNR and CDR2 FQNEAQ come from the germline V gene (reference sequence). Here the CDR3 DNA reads TGTGCCAGCAGCGGCATCGGACATACGTACGAAAAACTGTTTTTT. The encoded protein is CASSGIGHTYEKLFF.

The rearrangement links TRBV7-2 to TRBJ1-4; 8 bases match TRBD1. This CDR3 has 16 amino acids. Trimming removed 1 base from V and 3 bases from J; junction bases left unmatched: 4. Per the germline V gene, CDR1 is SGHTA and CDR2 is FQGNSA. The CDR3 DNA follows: TGTGCCAGCAGCTTAGGGGCACAGGGGGCTAATGAAAAACTGTTTTTT. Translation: CASSLGAQGANEKLFF. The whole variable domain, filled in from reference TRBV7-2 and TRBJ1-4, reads GAGVSQSPSNKVTEKGKDVELRCDPISGHTALYWYRQSLGQGLEFLIYFQGNSAPDKSGLPSDRFSAERTGGSVSTLTIQRTQQEDSAVYLCASSLGAQGANEKLFFGSGTQLSVL.

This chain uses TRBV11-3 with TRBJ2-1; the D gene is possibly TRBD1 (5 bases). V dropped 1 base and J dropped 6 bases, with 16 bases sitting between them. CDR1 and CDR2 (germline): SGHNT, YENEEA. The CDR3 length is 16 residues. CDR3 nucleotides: TGTGCCAGCAGCTTAGGCCCGTCTGGGGCTGGCAATGAGCAGTTCTTC. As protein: CASSLGPSGAGNEQFF.

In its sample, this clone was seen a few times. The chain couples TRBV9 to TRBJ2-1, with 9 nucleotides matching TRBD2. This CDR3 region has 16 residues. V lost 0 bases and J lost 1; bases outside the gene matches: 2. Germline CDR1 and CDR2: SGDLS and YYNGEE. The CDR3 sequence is CASSVGLAGSYNEQFF. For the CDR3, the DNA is TGTGCCAGCAGCGTAGGGCTAGCGGGGTCCTACAATGAGCAGTTCTTC.

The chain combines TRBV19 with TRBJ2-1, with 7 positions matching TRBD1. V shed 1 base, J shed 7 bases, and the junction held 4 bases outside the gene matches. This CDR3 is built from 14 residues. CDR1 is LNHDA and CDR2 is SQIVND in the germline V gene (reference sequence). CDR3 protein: CASSIVTGVNEQFF. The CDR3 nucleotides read TGTGCCAGTAGTATAGTTACAGGGGTAAATGAGCAGTTCTTC.

CDR3 nucleotides: TGCGCCAGCAGCTTACCGCGGGGGGACACCTACAATGAGCAGTTCTTC. It translates to CASSLPRGDTYNEQFF. V gene TRBV5-1 combines with J gene TRBJ2-1; 8 nucleotides agree with TRBD2. Germline CDR1 SGHRS, CDR2 YFSETQ. This CDR3 spans 16 amino acids. V was pared by 2 bases and J by 2 bases, with 6 bases of the junction left unmatched.

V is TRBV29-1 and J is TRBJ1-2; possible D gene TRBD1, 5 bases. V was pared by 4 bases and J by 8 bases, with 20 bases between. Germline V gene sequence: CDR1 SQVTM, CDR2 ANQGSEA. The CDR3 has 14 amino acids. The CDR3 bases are TGCAGCGTTGGCGCCCCTCGGGCAGGGAAGGGCTACACCTTC. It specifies CSVGAPRAGKGYTF.

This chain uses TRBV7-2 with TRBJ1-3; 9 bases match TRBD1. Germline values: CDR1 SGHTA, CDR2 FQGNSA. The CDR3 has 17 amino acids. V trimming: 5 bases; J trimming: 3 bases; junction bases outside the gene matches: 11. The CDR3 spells CASSRTLQGASGNTIYF. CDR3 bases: TGTGCCAGCAGCAGAACCCTACAGGGGGCGAGTGGAAACACCATATATTTT.

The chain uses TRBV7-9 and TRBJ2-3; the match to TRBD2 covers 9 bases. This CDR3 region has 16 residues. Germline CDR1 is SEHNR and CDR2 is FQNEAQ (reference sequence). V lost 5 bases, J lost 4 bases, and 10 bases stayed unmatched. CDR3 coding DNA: TGTGCCAGCAGCCCCCGAAATAGCGGGGGACCAGATACGCAGTATTTT. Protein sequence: CASSPRNSGGPDTQYF.

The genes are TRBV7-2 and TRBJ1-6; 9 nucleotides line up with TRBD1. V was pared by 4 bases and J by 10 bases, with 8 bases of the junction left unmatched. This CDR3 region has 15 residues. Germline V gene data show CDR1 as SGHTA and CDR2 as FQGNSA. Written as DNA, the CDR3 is TGTGCCAGCAGCTACGAGTGGACAGGGGTCTCACCCCTCCACTTT. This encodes CASSYEWTGVSPLHF.

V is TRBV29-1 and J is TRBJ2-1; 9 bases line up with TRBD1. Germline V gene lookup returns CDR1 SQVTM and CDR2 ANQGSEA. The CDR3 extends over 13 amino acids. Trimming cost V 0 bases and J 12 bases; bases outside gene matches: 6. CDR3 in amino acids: CSVEDAMTGGQFF. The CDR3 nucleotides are TGCAGCGTTGAAGATGCCATGACAGGGGGGCAGTTCTTC.

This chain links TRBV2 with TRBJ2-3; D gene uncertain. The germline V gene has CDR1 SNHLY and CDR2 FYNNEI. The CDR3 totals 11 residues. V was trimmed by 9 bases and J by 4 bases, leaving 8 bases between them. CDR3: CASGLSDTQYF. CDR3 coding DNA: TGTGCCAGTGGCCTGTCAGATACGCAGTATTTT.

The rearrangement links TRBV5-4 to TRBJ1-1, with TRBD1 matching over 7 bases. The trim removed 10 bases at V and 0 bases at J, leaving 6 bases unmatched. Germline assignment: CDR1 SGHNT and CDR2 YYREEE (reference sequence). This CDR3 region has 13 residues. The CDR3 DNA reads TGTGCCTATAGACAGGGCCTGAACACTGAAGCTTTCTTT. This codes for CAYRQGLNTEAFF.

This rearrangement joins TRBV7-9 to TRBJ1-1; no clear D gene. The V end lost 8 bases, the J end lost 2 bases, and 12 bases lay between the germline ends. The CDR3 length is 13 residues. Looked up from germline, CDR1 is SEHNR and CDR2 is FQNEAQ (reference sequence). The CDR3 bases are TGTGCCAGCCAGCCAGCGCGAAACACTGAAGCTTTCTTT. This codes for CASQPARNTEAFF.

CDR3 nucleotide sequence: TGTGCCAGCAGTTCCGGACTAGCGGGGGGCCAAGAGACCCAGTACTTC. It specifies CASSSGLAGGQETQYF. V usage is TRBV7-3 and J usage is TRBJ2-5, with 14 bases that match TRBD2. The CDR3 consists of 16 residues. Germline trimming cut 6 bases from V and 1 base from J; bases unmatched to any gene: 4. The germline gives CDR1 SGHTA, CDR2 FQGTGA.

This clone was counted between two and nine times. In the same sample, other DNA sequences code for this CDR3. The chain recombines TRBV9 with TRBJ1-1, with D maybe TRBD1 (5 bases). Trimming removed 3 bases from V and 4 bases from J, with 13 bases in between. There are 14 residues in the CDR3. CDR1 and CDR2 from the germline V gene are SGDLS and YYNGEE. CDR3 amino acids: CASSAYGGSTEAFF. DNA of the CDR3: TGTGCCAGCAGCGCATACGGGGGGTCCACTGAAGCTTTCTTT.

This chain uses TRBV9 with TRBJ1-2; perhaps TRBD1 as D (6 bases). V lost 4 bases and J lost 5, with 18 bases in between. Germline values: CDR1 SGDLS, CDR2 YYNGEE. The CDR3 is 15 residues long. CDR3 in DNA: TGTGCCAGCAGCTCACAGGGATTACGTGGGTATGGCTACACCTTC. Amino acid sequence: CASSSQGLRGYGYTF. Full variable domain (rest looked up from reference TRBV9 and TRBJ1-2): DSGVTQTPKHLITATGQRVTLRCSPRSGDLSVYWYQQSLDQGLQFLIQYYNGEERAKGNILERFSAQQFPDLHSELNLSSLELGDSALYFCASSSQGLRGYGYTFGSGTRLTVV.

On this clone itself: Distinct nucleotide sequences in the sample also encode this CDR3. The CDR3 reads CASSFRNQPQHF. CDR3 bases: TGTGCCAGCAGCTTTAGAAATCAGCCCCAGCATTTT. The chain has TRBV7-2 and TRBJ1-5; D gene uncertain. V dropped 3 bases and J dropped 4 bases, with 4 bases sitting between them. The CDR3 runs 12 residues. The V gene's germline CDR1 is SGHTA and CDR2 FQGNSA. Variable domain in full (rest from reference TRBV7-2 and TRBJ1-5): GAGVSQSPSNKVTEKGKDVELRCDPISGHTALYWYRQSLGQGLEFLIYFQGNSAPDKSGLPSDRFSAERTGGSVSTLTIQRTQQEDSAVYLCASSFRNQPQHFGDGTRLSIL.

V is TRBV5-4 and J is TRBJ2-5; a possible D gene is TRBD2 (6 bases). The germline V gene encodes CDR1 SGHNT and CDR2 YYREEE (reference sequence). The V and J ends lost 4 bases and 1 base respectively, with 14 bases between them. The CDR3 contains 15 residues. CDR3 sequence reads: CASSTRLGGQETQYF. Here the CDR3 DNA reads TGTGCCAGCAGCACTCGGCTCGGGGGCCAAGAGACCCAGTACTTC.

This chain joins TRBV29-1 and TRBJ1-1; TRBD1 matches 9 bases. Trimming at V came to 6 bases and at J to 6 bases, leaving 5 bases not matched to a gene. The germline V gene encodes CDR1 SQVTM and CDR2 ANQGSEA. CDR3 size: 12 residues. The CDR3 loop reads CSVGTGRAEAFF. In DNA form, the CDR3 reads TGCAGCGTCGGGACAGGGCGAGCTGAAGCTTTCTTT. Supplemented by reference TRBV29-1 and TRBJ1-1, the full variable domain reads SAVISQKPSRDICQRGTSLTIQCQVDSQVTMMFWYRQQPGQSLTLIATANQGSEATYESGFVIDKFPISRPNLTFSTLTVSNMSPEDSSIYLCSVGTGRAEAFFGQGTRLTVV.

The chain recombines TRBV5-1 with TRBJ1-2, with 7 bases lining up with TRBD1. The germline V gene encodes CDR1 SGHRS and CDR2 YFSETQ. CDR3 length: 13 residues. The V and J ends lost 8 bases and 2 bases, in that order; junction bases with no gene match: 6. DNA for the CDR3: TGCGCCAGTGACAGGGATCAAAACTATGGCTACACCTTC. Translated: CASDRDQNYGYTF.

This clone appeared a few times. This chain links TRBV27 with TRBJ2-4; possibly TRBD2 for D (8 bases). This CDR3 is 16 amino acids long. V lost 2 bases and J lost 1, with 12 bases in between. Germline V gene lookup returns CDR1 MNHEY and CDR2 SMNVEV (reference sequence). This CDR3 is CASSLIAGQAKNIQYF. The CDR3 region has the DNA TGTGCCAGCAGTTTAATAGCGGGACAGGCCAAAAACATTCAGTACTTC.

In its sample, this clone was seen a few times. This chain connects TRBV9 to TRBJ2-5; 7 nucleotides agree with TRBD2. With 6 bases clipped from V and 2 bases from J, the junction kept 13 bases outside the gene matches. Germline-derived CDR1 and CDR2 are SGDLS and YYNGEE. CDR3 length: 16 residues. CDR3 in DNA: TGTGCCAGCACGAGGACAAGCGGGGCTTTACAAGAGACCCAGTACTTC. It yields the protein CASTRTSGALQETQYF.

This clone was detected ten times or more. The CDR3 spells CASSPTHGNTEAFF. The CDR3 DNA sequence: TGTGCCAGCAGCCCAACCCACGGGAACACTGAAGCTTTCTTT. This rearrangement joins TRBV3-1 (or the pseudogene TRBV3-2) to TRBJ1-1; D uncertain. The CDR3 sequence is 14 residues long. Trimming stripped 4 bases from V and 1 base from J, with 10 bases between. Germline CDR1 LGHDT, CDR2 YNNKEL (reference sequence).

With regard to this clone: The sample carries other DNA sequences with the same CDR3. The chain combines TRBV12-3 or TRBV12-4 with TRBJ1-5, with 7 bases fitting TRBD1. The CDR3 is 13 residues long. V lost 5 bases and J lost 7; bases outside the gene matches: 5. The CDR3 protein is CASSLGGQQPQHF. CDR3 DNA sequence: TGTGCCAGCAGTCTTGGGGGACAGCAGCCCCAGCATTTT.